The clone carrying this T cell receptor (beta chain) came up many times. What it binds is not known. The data are from a study of Graves' ophthalmopathy and Graves' hyperthyroidism. General study results and limits: Its predictions of ophthalmopathy progression gave the model 70.59% sensitivity and 72% to 80% specificity. With roughly 88% sensitivity and around 80% specificity, a 13-signature model separated ophthalmopathy from stable hyperthyroidism. Most thyroid clonotypes with frequency above 0.001 were detected in blood too.

Germline CDR1 and CDR2: SNHLY and FYNNEI. V lost 6 bases, J lost 4 bases, and 12 bases lay in between. This CDR3 has 13 amino acids. The TCR beta CDR3 regions underwent amplification from RNA transcripts. A first-round RT-PCR used HTBI primers, followed by a second-round multiplex PCR. Each CDR3 protein gets one entry after TCRdb re-called the multiplex PCR reads with MiXCR. This table holds 450,000 to 600,000 distinct CDR3 sequences, under 40% found once. Sequenced: peripheral blood or thyroid tissue (not recorded which). This chain joins TRBV2 and TRBJ2-5; D may match TRBD1 or TRBD2 (5 bases each). This TCR came from an adult man with Graves' hyperthyroidism. CDR3 nucleotide sequence: TGTGCCAGCAGGGACACCGGAGGAGAGACCCAGTACTTC. It codes for CASRDTGGETQYF.